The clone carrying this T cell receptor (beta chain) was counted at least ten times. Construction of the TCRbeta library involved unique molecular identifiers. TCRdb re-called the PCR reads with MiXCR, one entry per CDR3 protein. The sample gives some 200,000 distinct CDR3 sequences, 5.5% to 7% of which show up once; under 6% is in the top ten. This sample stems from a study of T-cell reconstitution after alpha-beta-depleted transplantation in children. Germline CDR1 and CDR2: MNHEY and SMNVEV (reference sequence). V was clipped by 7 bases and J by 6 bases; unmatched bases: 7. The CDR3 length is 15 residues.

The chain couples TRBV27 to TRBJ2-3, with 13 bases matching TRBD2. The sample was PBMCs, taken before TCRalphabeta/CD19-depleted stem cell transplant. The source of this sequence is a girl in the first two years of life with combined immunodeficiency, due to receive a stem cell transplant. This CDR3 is CASTPGTSGKDTQYF. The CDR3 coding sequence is TGTGCCAGCACCCCCGGGACTAGCGGGAAGGATACGCAGTATTTT.